Reported below is one T cell receptor beta chain. Its recognized antigen is unknown. Base qualities were left out, and no much larger clone turns up one base away. Patients with a history of autoimmune disease or receiving systemic immunosuppression were excluded from the trial. Peripheral blood for TCR sequencing was collected from all dose cohorts at baseline, on cycle 4 day 1, and on cycle 7 day 1. The samples were drawn from a first-in-human, open-label, multicenter phase I dose-escalation trial of ivuxolimab. Adults with locally advanced or metastatic head and neck squamous cell, hepatocellular, melanoma or renal cell carcinoma were enrolled in the trial. CD4+ and CD8+ T cells were sorted separately from peripheral blood before TCR sequencing. The data originate from a study of OX40 agonist ivuxolimab in advanced cancers. With respect to the entire study: The costimulatory receptor OX40 (CD134) was targeted by ivuxolimab, a fully human IgG2 agonistic monoclonal antibody. Intravenous ivuxolimab was administered to patients every 2 weeks at six dose levels: 0.01, 0.1, 0.3, 1.5, 3 and 10 mg/kg. Of the approximately 50 dose-escalation patients, hepatocellular carcinoma was present in around 19, melanoma in some 15, renal cell carcinoma in 9 and head and neck cancer in 9. A male proportion of roughly 80% and a mean age of approximately 58 years, ranging from about 23 to 79, were recorded for the dose-escalation cohort. Prior anti-PD-1, anti-PD-L1 or anti-CTLA-4 therapy was permitted, and 30% to 50% of dose-escalation patients had received checkpoint inhibitors. Partial responses were achieved by three dose-escalation patients, of whom one had hepatocellular carcinoma and two had cutaneous melanoma. The point of sequencing TCRbeta in the periphery was to test whether ivuxolimab changed TCR sequence diversity and drove clonal T-cell expansion. The monotherapy dose-escalation portion (N of about 50 patients) of the phase I ivuxolimab trial is reported in the paper. The full study reports these points: Antigen specificity was not determined for the clonally expanded peripheral T cells. Partial responders in the 0.1-3.0 mg/kg groups had among the lowest normalized peripheral clonal expansion, especially among CD8+ T cells. After ivuxolimab, more expanded clones were found on average in CD8+ T cells than in CD4+ T cells. Low levels of normalized T-cell clonal expansion were also shown by some nonresponding patients. At doses of 0.1 to 3.0 mg/kg, clonal expansion of both CD4+ and CD8+ T cells in blood was seen between baseline and week 6.

Genomic DNA was extracted from sorted cells for sequencing of the TCRbeta CDR3 region. The immunoSEQ Assay was used to sequence the TCRbeta CDR3 regions. TCRdb retrieved this table from immuneACCESS and kept in-frame rearrangements only. Not all clones are present; in checked studies, unresolved V genes account for under half, and no reason is known for the remainder. This sample has approximately 82,000 clones in its table, and around 90% of those were observed once. The top ten constitute approximately 9.1% of the sample. V and J are trimmed by 6 bases and 0 bases, and the gene matches miss 5 bases of the junction. CDR1 and CDR2 are read off the germline V gene as MNHEY and SVGAGI. Counted from cysteine to phenylalanine, this CDR3 has 15 amino acids. The sequence is cut down to CDR3 DNA, 45 bases in frame from base 1.

The sequence derives from an adult with an advanced solid tumor such as melanoma, head and neck, liver or kidney cancer. The V gene is TRBV6-5 and the J gene is TRBJ2-1, and 7 junction bases match TRBD2. The source material was CD4+ or CD8+ T cells sorted from blood, sampled in a trial of the OX40 agonist ivuxolimab. The base sequence is TGTGCCAGCAGCCCCGGGGGGACCTCCTACAATGAGCAGTTCTTC. This is translated as CASSPGGTSYNEQFF.